This T cell receptor (beta chain) emerged from a study of early T cells in non-severe SARS-CoV-2 infection (dated by TCRdb to about 2021). About the investigation overall: TCR sequencing used bulk RNA from unsorted whole blood, so alpha and beta chains could not be paired. Beyond this particular receptor, the publication reports: VDJdb matching was skewed toward anti-spike CD8 responses, so virus-specific expansions were likely underestimated and private and CD4 specificities were missed.

Library prep was done by 5' RACE. Sequencing instrument: NextSeq 500. In the TCR library protocol, unique molecular identifiers were attached to individual cDNA molecules to correct for PCR bias and sequencing error. TCR alpha and beta chains were both sequenced, and the abundances of alpha and beta sequences in each sample were closely correlated with each other. The published analysis was carried out like this. V gene, J gene and CDR3 annotation of TCR sequences was performed with Decombinator V4. TCRs were defined as expanded if a significant change between any two time points was detected under a Poisson model with p below 0.0001. TCR abundances were normalised to the total number of TCRs sequenced per sample and were expressed as counts per million. VDJdb, accessed on 1 November 2021, was searched for TCRs annotated for CMV, EBV and SARS-CoV-2, and TCRs annotated for more than one antigen were excluded. TCRdb ran its own pipeline on the public reads, namely fastp trimming at Q25 and MiXCR clone calling, and kept in-frame beta chains. Records with the same CDR3 protein are collapsed into one entry carrying the most frequent genes and DNA. These V and J calls rely on TCRdb rather than the paper's analysis. The sample data list tens of thousands of distinct CDR3 sequences, and around 13% of these were observed just once. Around 4.2% of the sample lies in the top ten.

Comments on this clonotype: No cognate antigen has been identified for it. There are no base qualities to consult, and no much larger clone falls within one base.

This was a case-control study nested in a cohort of healthcare workers in London, UK, who had nasopharyngeal swab PCR tests and blood samples taken every week. Healthcare workers were enrolled in the week of the UK lockdown, from 23 to 31 March 2020, and were followed every week for up to roughly 16 weeks. This clonotype was sampled from an adult who was a healthcare worker with PCR-confirmed SARS-CoV-2 infection or an uninfected control (not recorded which). The sample consisted of whole blood.

The CDR3 protein is CASSLAGFDSNQPQHF. The sequenced DNA: TGTGCCAGCAGCCTCGCAGGGTTCGATAGCAATCAGCCCCAGCATTTT. The chain is made from TRBV7-9 and TRBJ1-5; matching of 5 bases hints at TRBD1 as the D gene. According to the germline V gene (reference sequence), CDR1 reads SEHNR and CDR2 reads FQNEAQ. Reading from cysteine to phenylalanine, the CDR3 counts 16 amino acids. Only the CDR3 DNA stays, 48 bases, in frame from base 1. V loses 5 bases, J loses 0 bases, and the germline ends lie 14 bases apart.